Shown below are 26 T cell receptor beta chains from a single sample sequenced in a study of T cell responses to AZD1222 COVID-19 vaccine. Clones were sequenced by immunoSEQ multiplex PCR, and TCRdb holds only the in-frame ones, with some missing. The repertoire consists of 180,000 or so clones, with about 93% occurring once and the leading ten covering about 1.9%. The source was peripheral blood, collected 28 days after the second AZD1222 dose. These receptors all come from an adult who received the AZD1222 COVID-19 vaccine.

The chain couples TRBV6-5 to TRBJ2-3; 10 positions agree with TRBD1. The CDR3 has 16 residues. Per the germline V gene, CDR1 is MNHEY and CDR2 is SVGAGI. Trimming removed 4 bases from V and 4 bases from J; junction bases left unmatched: 8. In DNA form, the CDR3 reads TGTGCCAGCAGTTTCCGACAGGGGGCTCTATCAGATACGCAGTATTTT. It yields the protein CASSFRQGALSDTQYF.

V and J are TRBV19 and TRBJ2-7, with a possible D match to TRBD2 (6 bases). The CDR3 runs 13 residues. Germline CDR1 reads LNHDA; CDR2 reads SQIVND (reference sequence). V lost 5 bases to trimming and J lost 6 bases, with 14 bases between them. CDR3 residues: CASSGDWQREQYF. Here the CDR3 DNA reads TGTGCCAGTAGTGGGGACTGGCAACGCGAGCAGTACTTC. Looking up the rest from reference TRBV19 and TRBJ2-7 gives the full variable domain: DGGITQSPKYLFRKEGQNVTLSCEQNLNHDAMYWYRQDPGQGLRLIYYSQIVNDFQKGDIAEGYSVSREKKESFPLTVTSAQKNPTAFYLCASSGDWQREQYFGPGTRLTVT.

The J gene is TRBJ2-7, the V gene TRBV4-2; 10 bases map to TRBD2. V shed 0 bases and J 6 bases; nucleotides not matched to a gene: 5. This CDR3 region has 15 residues. Germline V gives CDR1 LGHNA, CDR2 YNFKEQ. CDR3 nucleotide sequence: TGTGCCAGCAGCCAAGAGATGAGCGGGGGGGGCGAGCAGTACTTC. Its protein product is CASSQEMSGGGEQYF.

The V and J genes are TRBV18 and TRBJ1-1; 8 positions match TRBD1. V lost 3 bases and J lost 7; bases outside the gene matches: 13. Germline V gene data show CDR1 as KGHSH and CDR2 as LQKENI. CDR3 length equals 16 residues. The CDR3 here is CASSPAATGGSGEAFF. The CDR3 DNA reads TGTGCCAGCTCACCGGCCGCCACAGGGGGAAGTGGTGAAGCTTTCTTT.

The chain carries TRBV27 and TRBJ1-1; TRBD1 matches 7 bases. Germline assignment: CDR1 MNHEY and CDR2 SMNVEV (reference sequence). This CDR3 has 14 residues. With V trimmed by 3 bases and J by 1 base, 2 bases remained unmatched. The CDR3 nucleotides read TGTGCCAGCAGTTTCCGGGACAGGAACACTGAAGCTTTCTTT. Protein sequence: CASSFRDRNTEAFF.

The chain is built from TRBV7-9 and TRBJ1-2, with D possibly matching TRBD1 (6 bases). With 4 bases removed from V and 3 bases from J, the gap between germline ends came to 12 bases. There are 14 residues in the CDR3. The germline V gene has CDR1 SEHNR and CDR2 FQNEAQ (reference sequence). CDR3 coding DNA: TGTGCCAGCAGCTCGACAGGAGGGGACTATGGCTACACCTTC. Translation gives CASSSTGGDYGYTF. Full variable domain (remainder filled in from reference TRBV7-9 and TRBJ1-2): DTGVSQNPRHKITKRGQNVTFRCDPISEHNRLYWYRQTLGQGPEFLTYFQNEAQLEKSRLLSDRFSAERPKGSFSTLEIQRTEQGDSAMYLCASSSTGGDYGYTFGSGTRLTVV.

V is TRBV11-2 and J is TRBJ2-1, with 7 positions matching TRBD2. After removal of 5 bases from V and 0 bases from J, the junction contained 4 bases not matched to a gene. This CDR3 has 15 amino acids. Germline V gene lookup returns CDR1 SGHAT and CDR2 FQNNGV. The CDR3 nucleotides read TGTGCCAGCAGCAGAACTAGCGACTCCTACAATGAGCAGTTCTTC. Protein: CASSRTSDSYNEQFF.

The chain uses TRBV7-9 and TRBJ1-3; D is possibly TRBD1 (5 bases). CDR3 length equals 17 residues. Between the trimmed V and J ends, which lost 1 base and 0 bases, there was a span of 13 bases. The germline gives CDR1 SEHNR, CDR2 FQNEAQ (reference sequence). In DNA, the CDR3 is TGTGCCAGCAGCTTAGATCGTTGGGGCAGCTCTGGAAACACCATATATTTT. It is translated as CASSLDRWGSSGNTIYF.

The chain combines TRBV28 with TRBJ2-5; 12 nucleotides line up with TRBD2. The CDR3 runs 18 residues. V shed 3 bases, J shed 2 bases, and the junction held 10 bases outside the gene matches. The germline CDR1 and CDR2 sequences are MDHEN and SYDVKM. DNA for the CDR3: TGTGCCAGCAGTTTGGCGGCTAGCGGGAGGGGGCAACAAGAGACCCAGTACTTC. Encoded protein: CASSLAASGRGQQETQYF.

The chain couples TRBV5-6 to TRBJ1-2; 11 bases align to TRBD1. Germline V gives CDR1 SGHDT, CDR2 YYEEEE. The CDR3 runs 16 residues. J lost 3 bases, V lost 2 bases, and 6 bases had no gene match. DNA for the CDR3: TGTGCCAGCAGCTTCCGCGGGACAGGGGGTCACTATGGCTACACCTTC. Translating it yields CASSFRGTGGHYGYTF. Looking up the rest from reference TRBV5-6 and TRBJ1-2 gives the full variable domain: DAGVTQSPTHLIKTRGQQVTLRCSPKSGHDTVSWYQQALGQGPQFIFQYYEEEERQRGNFPDRFSGHQFPNYSSELNVNALLLGDSALYLCASSFRGTGGHYGYTFGSGTRLTVV.

The chain has TRBV5-6 and TRBJ2-5; 12 nucleotides line up with TRBD2. CDR1 is SGHDT, CDR2 YYEEEE, per germline. This CDR3 is 16 amino acids long. The V gene end was trimmed by 4 bases and the J gene end by 5 bases; junction bases not matched to a gene: 9. The DNA of the CDR3 is TGTGCCAGCAGCCCGGGTCTAGCGGGAGGGCGGGAGACCCAGTACTTC. Protein sequence: CASSPGLAGGRETQYF. The full variable domain, with the rest looked up from reference TRBV5-6 and TRBJ2-5, is DAGVTQSPTHLIKTRGQQVTLRCSPKSGHDTVSWYQQALGQGPQFIFQYYEEEERQRGNFPDRFSGHQFPNYSSELNVNALLLGDSALYLCASSPGLAGGRETQYFGPGTRLLVL.

The rearrangement joins TRBV10-3 to TRBJ2-3, with D perhaps TRBD1 (7 bases). V was clipped by 6 bases and J by 4 bases, with 14 bases between them. Germline V gene sequence: CDR1 ENHRY, CDR2 SYGVKD. The CDR3 is 14 residues long. The CDR3: CAIRQGGRADTQYF. The DNA of the CDR3 is TGTGCCATCAGGCAGGGGGGCCGCGCAGATACGCAGTATTTT.

The chain links TRBV28 to TRBJ1-5; TRBD1 aligns across 7 bases. The V gene end was trimmed by 6 bases and the J gene end by 4 bases; junction bases not matched to a gene: 18. CDR1 MDHEN and CDR2 SYDVKM come from the germline V gene. The CDR3 runs to 18 residues. The CDR3: CASRVLGYRQGRNQPQHF. The DNA of the CDR3 is TGTGCCAGCAGAGTTTTGGGGTATCGACAGGGACGGAATCAGCCCCAGCATTTT.

The chain recombines TRBV30 with TRBJ1-6, with D perhaps TRBD1 (6 bases). Germline assignment: CDR1 GTSNPN and CDR2 SVGIG (reference sequence). Between the trimmed V and J ends, which lost 2 bases and 0 bases, there was a span of 17 bases. This CDR3 has 18 residues. This CDR3 is CAWSSGAGTSSYNSPLHF. The CDR3 DNA reads as TGTGCCTGGAGTTCAGGGGCAGGGACAAGCTCCTATAATTCACCCCTCCACTTT.

This clone showed up just a few times. This chain joins TRBV30 and TRBJ2-1, with 8 bases identical to TRBD2. Trimming removed 8 bases from V and 8 bases from J; junction bases left unmatched: 11. Germline-derived CDR1 and CDR2 are GTSNPN and SVGIG (reference sequence). The CDR3 loop spans 13 amino acids. The CDR3 DNA reads as TGTGCCCTGGGACTAGTTCCCGACGATGAGCAGTTCTTC. This codes for CALGLVPDDEQFF.

This clone was counted once. V and J are TRBV5-1 and TRBJ1-1; unclear D gene. CDR1 is SGHRS and CDR2 is YFSETQ in the germline V gene. The CDR3 is 14 residues long. The V gene lost 6 bases and the J gene lost 0 bases, with 12 bases spanning the gap. CDR3 loop: CASTLGSLNTEAFF. The CDR3 nucleotides read TGCGCCAGCACCCTGGGGTCCCTGAACACTGAAGCTTTCTTT.

The rearrangement uses TRBV4-1 and TRBJ2-7, with TRBD1 matching over 8 bases. The CDR3 contains 14 residues. The V segment lost 0 bases and the J segment 7 bases; nucleotides outside the gene matches: 5. Germline-derived CDR1 and CDR2 are MGHRA and YSYEKL. Here the CDR3 reads CASSQDRTGNEQYF. Here the CDR3 DNA reads TGCGCCAGCAGCCAAGACCGGACAGGGAATGAGCAGTACTTC.

V gene TRBV2 combines with J gene TRBJ1-1, with TRBD1 as a possible D gene (6 bases). Germline lookup yields CDR1 SNHLY and CDR2 FYNNEI. CDR3 length equals 13 residues. Trimming cost V 3 bases and J 3 bases, with 8 bases left between them. The chain's CDR3 is CASSERTDTEAFF. As DNA, the CDR3 is TGTGCCAGCAGTGAGCGGACAGACACTGAAGCTTTCTTT. The full variable domain, rest sourced from reference TRBV2 and TRBJ1-1, is EPEVTQTPSHQVTQMGQEVILRCVPISNHLYFYWYRQILGQKVEFLVSFYNNEISEKSEIFDDQFSVERPDGSNFTLKIRSTKLEDSAMYFCASSERTDTEAFFGQGTRLTVV.

The genes are TRBV15 and TRBJ2-1; 9 bases match TRBD2. The V gene end was trimmed by 8 bases and the J gene end by 6 bases; junction bases not matched to a gene: 17. The CDR3 has 17 amino acids. CDR1 LNHNV and CDR2 YYDKDF come from the germline V gene (reference sequence). The CDR3 here is CATSRAVGGRALNEQFF. In DNA, the CDR3 is TGTGCCACCTCACGGGCCGTGGGCGGGAGGGCCCTCAATGAGCAGTTCTTC.

V gene TRBV9 combines with J gene TRBJ1-2; TRBD1 is a possible D gene (6 bases). Trimming shortened V by 0 bases and J by 1 base, and 10 bases separated the two germline ends. Germline values: CDR1 SGDLS, CDR2 YYNGEE. The CDR3 is made up of 15 amino acids. The CDR3 DNA follows: TGTGCCAGCAGCGTAGAACAGGGCGGTAACTATGGCTACACCTTC. It encodes CASSVEQGGNYGYTF.

The chain has TRBV27 and TRBJ1-5; D is possibly TRBD1 (6 bases). Germline CDR1 MNHEY, CDR2 SMNVEV (reference sequence). The CDR3 extends over 15 amino acids. V gave up 5 bases and J gave up 4 bases, with 15 bases separating them. CDR3 in DNA: TGTGCCAGCAGTACCCACAGGGAGGCTAATCAGCCCCAGCATTTT. Translating it yields CASSTHREANQPQHF.

The chain combines TRBV28 with TRBJ1-2; unclear D gene. Trimming removed 1 base at V and 7 bases at J, with 10 bases between. Germline values: CDR1 MDHEN, CDR2 SYDVKM. CDR3 size: 13 residues. The CDR3 sequence: CASSLSVPRGYTF. CDR3 DNA sequence: TGTGCCAGCAGTTTATCAGTTCCCCGTGGCTACACCTTC.

The V gene is TRBV30, the J gene TRBJ1-1; 9 bases map to TRBD1. V dropped 0 bases and J dropped 0; count of bases not matched to a gene: 5. The CDR3 runs 16 residues. Germline V CDR1 and CDR2: GTSNPN, SVGIG (reference sequence). CDR3 nucleotides: TGTGCCTGGAGTGTACGGACAGGGGCTTTGAACACTGAAGCTTTCTTT. This translates into CAWSVRTGALNTEAFF.

The chain is built from TRBV29-1 and TRBJ1-2; no definite D call. Germline V gene data show CDR1 as SQVTM and CDR2 as ANQGSEA. V was pared by 2 bases and J by 0 bases, with 10 bases between. The CDR3 has 14 amino acids. The CDR3 protein is CSVENLGTNYGYTF. DNA for the CDR3: TGCAGCGTTGAAAATTTGGGGACTAACTATGGCTACACCTTC. Full variable domain (outside the CDR3, taken from reference TRBV29-1 and TRBJ1-2): SAVISQKPSRDICQRGTSLTIQCQVDSQVTMMFWYRQQPGQSLTLIATANQGSEATYESGFVIDKFPISRPNLTFSTLTVSNMSPEDSSIYLCSVENLGTNYGYTFGSGTRLTVV.

The gene calls are TRBV7-9 and TRBJ1-4; 8 bases fit TRBD1. The V and J ends lost 4 bases and 6 bases, in that order; junction bases with no gene match: 4. The germline gives CDR1 SEHNR, CDR2 FQNEAQ (reference sequence). The CDR3 extends over 14 amino acids. CDR3 DNA sequence: TGTGCCAGCAGCTCGCAGGGGGCGCATGAAAAACTGTTTTTT. It yields the protein CASSSQGAHEKLFF.

The J gene is TRBJ1-6, the V gene TRBV28, with D hard to call. V was cut by 7 bases and J by 8 bases, with 12 bases left in between. The CDR3 has 13 amino acids. Germline CDR1 and CDR2: MDHEN and SYDVKM. As DNA, the CDR3 is TGTGCCAGCATTGGGCCGGGAGATTCACCCCTCCACTTT. This gives the protein CASIGPGDSPLHF. Variable domain in full (rest from reference TRBV28 and TRBJ1-6): DVKVTQSSRYLVKRTGEKVFLECVQDMDHENMFWYRQDPGLGLRLIYFSYDVKMKEKGDIPEGYSVSREKKERFSLILESASTNQTSMYLCASIGPGDSPLHFGNGTRLTVT.